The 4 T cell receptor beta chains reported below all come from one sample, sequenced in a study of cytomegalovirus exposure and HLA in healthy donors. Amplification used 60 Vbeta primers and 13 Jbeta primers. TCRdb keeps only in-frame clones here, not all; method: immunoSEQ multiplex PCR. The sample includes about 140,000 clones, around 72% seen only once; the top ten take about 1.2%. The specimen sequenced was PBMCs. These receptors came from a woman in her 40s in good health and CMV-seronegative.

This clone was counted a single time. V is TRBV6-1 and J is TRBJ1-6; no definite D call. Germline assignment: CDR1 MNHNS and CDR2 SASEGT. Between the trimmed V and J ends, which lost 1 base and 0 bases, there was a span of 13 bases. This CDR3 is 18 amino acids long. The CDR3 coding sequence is TGTGCCAGCAGTGAAGTGTCGCACCCCAGCTCCTATAATTCACCCCTCCACTTT. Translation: CASSEVSHPSSYNSPLHF.

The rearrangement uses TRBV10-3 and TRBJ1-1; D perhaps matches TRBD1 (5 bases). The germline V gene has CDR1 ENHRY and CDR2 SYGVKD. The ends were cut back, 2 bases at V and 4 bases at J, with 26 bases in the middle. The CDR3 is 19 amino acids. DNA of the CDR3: TGTGCCATCAGTGAGAGCGTAGTTAGCTTACAGGAGAGGATCACTGAAGCTTTCTTT. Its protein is CAISESVVSLQERITEAFF.

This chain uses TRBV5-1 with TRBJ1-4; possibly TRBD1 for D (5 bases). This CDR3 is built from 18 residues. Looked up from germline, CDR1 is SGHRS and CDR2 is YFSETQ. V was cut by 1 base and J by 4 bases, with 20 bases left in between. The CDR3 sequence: CASSLLSAGPGFNEKLFF. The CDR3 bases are TGCGCCAGCAGCTTGCTTTCCGCAGGGCCTGGCTTTAATGAAAAACTGTTTTTT.

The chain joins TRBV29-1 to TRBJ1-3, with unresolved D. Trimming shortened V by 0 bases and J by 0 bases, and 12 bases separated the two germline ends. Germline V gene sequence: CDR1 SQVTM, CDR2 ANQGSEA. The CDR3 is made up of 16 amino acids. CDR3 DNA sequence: TGCAGCGTTGAAGATCCCGGGGTCCCCTCTGGAAACACCATATATTTT. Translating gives CSVEDPGVPSGNTIYF.